This TCR beta chain appears in the sequencing data of a study of blood T cell repertoires in COVID-19 (dated by TCRdb to the early 2020s). Describing the broader study: For ImmuneRACE Cohort 3, a participant was defined as recovered based on two consecutive negative NP/OP PCR tests, clearance by a healthcare professional, or resolution of symptoms. The repertoires were made available in a free public database intended to serve as a resource for research on the immune response to SARS-CoV-2. Where available, HLA class I and class II types were obtained from metadata supplied by the sample provider rather than from assay-based typing. The prospective study material was composed of cDNA or gDNA derived from T cells, B-cell-depleted T cells, or PBMCs. The collaborator samples originated in the United States, Italy and Spain and spanned the acute and convalescent phases of COVID-19. The samples were drawn from the first 160 participants of the ongoing ImmuneRACE study and from 1,254 subjects provided by 6 global collaborators. Deeply sampled blood TCRbeta repertoires from subjects exposed to, actively infected with, or recovered from COVID-19 were included in the dataset. A de-identified subject ID, COVID-19 status, age in years and sex were almost always included in the sample metadata. The paper as a whole reports these results and caveats: The amount of clinical and demographic metadata varied by source and participant and was provided uncurated.

TCRbeta CDR3 regions were amplified from genomic DNA by means of the immunoSEQ Assay, a bias-controlled multiplex PCR. The authors processed their data as follows. Within the assay, amplification of reference gene primers was used to estimate how many nucleated cells each sample contained. Sequence reads were collapsed and filtered to measure the absolute abundance of every unique TCRbeta CDR3 rearrangement. For each sample, productive Simpson clonality was calculated by taking the square root of Simpson's diversity index across productive rearrangements. Not all clones reach the TCRdb copy of this immuneACCESS table, which keeps in-frame sequences only. Checked studies attribute under half of the gap to unresolved V genes and leave the rest unexplained. That table supplies the V and J calls and clone size; D and trimming were determined from the DNA. For this sample the table gives about 210,000 clones, of which roughly 84% were detected only once. Of the sample, roughly 7.2% is held by the ten largest clones.

The cysteine opens and the phenylalanine closes a CDR3 of 14 amino acids. CDR3 DNA is the only sequence kept; it has 42 bases, read in frame from the first base. The germline V gene (reference sequence) specifies MNHEY as CDR1 and SMNVEV as CDR2. V is cut by 5 bases and J by 6 bases, and the space between the germline ends is 13 bases. Enrolling through a virtual design, the prospective study's participants ranged in age from roughly 18 to 100 years and lived across some 23 United States geographic areas. In the prospective study, cohorts were assigned on the basis of participant-reported clinical history obtained from a screening survey and a study questionnaire. Mobile phlebotomists in the prospective study collected whole blood, serum and a nasopharyngeal or oropharyngeal swab from every participant. Over a roughly two-month period, participants in the prospective study had the option of providing additional blood draws and questionnaires. Before DNA extraction, prospective study blood samples were shipped either frozen or at room temperature.

On this clone: Its antigen is still unknown. One base away there is no much larger clone; base qualities are not given.

Recombination joined TRBV27 with TRBJ2-2; TRBD1 is a possible D gene, resting on 6 matching bases. The sequence came from a man aged 30-40 years in a cohort exposed to, infected with or recovered from COVID-19 (not recorded which). Sample: PBMCs or T cells enriched from blood (not recorded which). Here the CDR3 is given as CASSTNRVPGELFF. The DNA sequence follows: TGTGCCAGCAGTACGAACAGGGTCCCCGGGGAGCTGTTTTTT.